This TCR beta chain was obtained from a study of blood T cell repertoires in COVID-19. Study background: PBMCs, B-cell-depleted T cells, or T cells provided the cDNA or gDNA that made up the material.

TCRdb's copy holds only in-frame clones and misses some; the assay was immunoSEQ multiplex PCR. This table has about 270,000 clones, approximately 92% appearing once. CDR3 length: 15 residues. Losses at the gene ends were 5 bases for V and 6 bases for J; bases not matched to a gene: 7. Looked up from germline, CDR1 is SEHNR and CDR2 is FQNEAQ (reference sequence). The receptor was derived from a woman aged 18-29 years who had recovered from COVID-19. The chain employs TRBV7-9 and TRBJ1-6; TRBD1 agrees at 7 bases. Source material: PBMCs or T cells enriched from blood (not recorded which). CDR3 loop: CASSPGTAINSPLHF. The CDR3 DNA sequence: TGTGCCAGCAGCCCAGGGACAGCTATTAATTCACCCCTCCACTTT.